Listed below are T cell receptor beta chains from one sample, sequenced in a study of Ad26.COV2.S vaccination and SARS-CoV-2 variants. Using immunoSEQ multiplex PCR, the repertoire was profiled, and TCRdb retains in-frame clones only, with some absent. The sample has some 340,000 clones; 86% are singletons. The source was peripheral blood, collected in a trial of Ad26.COV2.S vaccine versus placebo. Receptors were obtained from a person between 18 and 60 years old who received the Ad26.COV2.S COVID-19 vaccine or a placebo. CDR3s include the opening cysteine and the closing phenylalanine or tryptophan. The order of the fields is V gene, D gene, J gene, clone size, CDR3 protein, CDR3 DNA. The D gene is left open where the match is weak. Some rows mark clone size as missing; the rest say once, few, many or name a class of expanded clone.

TRBV10-3	TRBD1	TRBJ1-2	NA	CAITGATGTYGYTF	TGTGCCATCACCGGGGCGACAGGGACCTATGGCTACACCTTC
TRBV7-9	NA	TRBJ2-1	NA	CASSPNRASNNEQFF	TGTGCCAGCAGCCCAAACAGGGCCTCGAACAATGAGCAGTTCTTC
TRBV7-2	NA	TRBJ2-7	NA	CASSYRGIRPYEQYF	TGTGCCAGCAGTTATCGGGGGATCCGTCCCTACGAGCAGTACTTC
TRBV29-1	NA	TRBJ1-2	NA	CSARDAANYGYTF	TGCAGTGCCCGGGATGCCGCTAACTATGGCTACACCTTC
TRBV9	NA	TRBJ1-1	few	CASSVGGVDPEAFF	TGTGCCAGCAGCGTCGGAGGGGTTGACCCTGAAGCTTTCTTT
TRBV7-2	NA	TRBJ1-5	NA	CASSLAGTQPQHF	TGTGCCAGCAGCTTAGCGGGGACGCAGCCCCAGCATTTT
TRBV30	NA	TRBJ1-2	NA	CAWSVHYGYTF	TGTGCCTGGAGTGTACACTATGGCTACACCTTC
TRBV10-3	TRBD2	TRBJ2-5	NA	CAISESLAGGAYQETQYF	TGTGCCATCAGTGAGTCTTTAGCGGGGGGGGCGTACCAAGAGACCCAGTACTTC
TRBV27	TRBD1	TRBJ1-5	NA	CASTSGTGRQPQHF	TGTGCCAGCACCTCCGGGACAGGGCGGCAGCCCCAGCATTTT
TRBV30	NA	TRBJ1-1	NA	CAVENRAGEAFF	TGTGCCGTCGAAAACAGGGCCGGTGAAGCTTTCTTT
TRBV7-3	NA	TRBJ2-5	NA	CASSLLVGVQETQYF	TGTGCCAGCAGCTTACTGGTGGGGGTCCAAGAGACCCAGTACTTC
TRBV7-8	TRBD1	TRBJ2-7	NA	CASRHKQGPSYEQYF	TGTGCCAGCAGGCATAAACAGGGGCCCTCCTACGAGCAGTACTTC
TRBV7-2	NA	TRBJ2-5	NA	CASSSGGAGKTQYF	TGTGCCAGCAGCTCCGGTGGGGCGGGGAAGACCCAGTACTTC
TRBV7-2	TRBD2	TRBJ2-7	NA	CASRTSGGAYEQYF	TGTGCCAGCAGGACTAGCGGGGGGGCCTACGAGCAGTACTTC
TRBV19	NA	TRBJ1-6	few	CASSIGSYSPLHF	TGTGCCAGTAGTATAGGTAGTTATTCACCCCTCCACTTT
TRBV7-2	NA	TRBJ1-3	NA	CASSLVVPGNTIYF	TGTGCCAGCAGCTTAGTGGTTCCTGGAAACACCATATATTTT
TRBV6-5	NA	TRBJ2-2	NA	CASTPLYTGELFF	TGTGCCAGCACCCCCCTTTACACCGGGGAGCTGTTTTTT
TRBV3-1/TRBV3-2	TRBD1	TRBJ1-1	few	CASSQLRWTGVLNTEAFF	TGTGCCAGCAGCCAACTACGATGGACAGGGGTCTTGAACACTGAAGCTTTCTTT
TRBV14	NA	TRBJ2-7	NA	CASSQVSTKQYF	TGTGCCAGCAGCCAAGTTTCGACAAAGCAGTACTTC
TRBV5-1	TRBD1	TRBJ1-1	few	CASSRTGQGVLGTEAFF	TGCGCCAGCAGCCGAACGGGACAGGGAGTCCTCGGCACTGAAGCTTTCTTT
TRBV6-2/TRBV6-3	NA	TRBJ2-5	NA	CASSYAPAPGTQYF	TGTGCCAGCAGTTACGCCCCGGCCCCGGGGACCCAGTACTTC
TRBV7-8	TRBD2	TRBJ2-1	once	CASSLAYPGGTSVHNEQFF	TGTGCCAGCAGCTTAGCGTATCCTGGGGGGACTAGCGTCCACAATGAGCAGTTCTTC
TRBV5-1	TRBD2	TRBJ2-3	NA	CASSLGLAGGTDTQYF	TGCGCCAGCAGCTTGGGCCTAGCGGGGGGCACAGATACGCAGTATTTT
TRBV5-1	TRBD1	TRBJ2-3	NA	CASKGDRGITDTQYF	TGCGCCAGCAAGGGGGACAGGGGAATCACAGATACGCAGTATTTT
TRBV6-1	NA	TRBJ1-1	NA	CASSDEGGVLGTEAFF	TGTGCCAGCAGTGACGAAGGGGGGGTCCTGGGGACTGAAGCTTTCTTT
TRBV5-4	NA	TRBJ2-7	NA	CASSFIGGEWQYF	TGTGCCAGCAGCTTTATAGGTGGGGAGTGGCAGTACTTC
TRBV5-1	TRBD1	TRBJ2-2	NA	CASSWAGDRPNTGELFF	TGCGCCAGCAGCTGGGCTGGGGACAGACCGAACACCGGGGAGCTGTTTTTT